This T cell receptor beta chain was identified during a study of shared clonotypes between healthy human individuals. CDR1 and CDR2 from the germline V gene are ENHRY and SYGVKD. The CDR3 totals 14 residues. Deletions cut 1 base from V and 3 bases from J, with 6 bases between. The repertoire was sequenced with immunoSEQ multiplex PCR; TCRdb's copy has only in-frame clones and lacks some. The profile shows some 500,000 clones, approximately 71% of them singletons. The rearrangement joins TRBV10-3 to TRBJ2-2; D possibly corresponds to TRBD2 (5 bases). The material sequenced was PBMCs. The sequence was collected from a woman between 40 and 55 years old in good health. Some clones in this sample may be carry-over from other donors' samples. CDR3 protein: CAISEWRDTGELFF. DNA of the CDR3: TGTGCCATCAGTGAGTGGCGGGACACCGGGGAGCTGTTTTTT.